The next 8 T cell receptor beta chains were all read from a single sample in a study of post-analysis software for immune sequencing data. Study-wide findings and caveats: Roughly 5 TRBV segments, TRBV5-6, TRBV5-1 and TRBV20-1 among them, were found more frequent in patients than controls.

Their cognate antigens are unknown. Built from TCR beta cDNA, the libraries had unique molecular identifiers in them. In TCRdb, the PCR reads were re-called with MiXCR into one record per CDR3 protein. The profile shows over 700,000 distinct CDR3 sequences, approximately 30% of them singletons. Sequencing input: blood. These receptors were obtained from a girl aged 5 to 17 with multiple sclerosis.

The chain has TRBV7-2 and TRBJ2-1; D is unresolved. The germline V and J ends were trimmed by 0 bases and 8 bases, with 11 bases remaining between them. Germline assignment: CDR1 SGHTA and CDR2 FQGNSA. The CDR3 spans 14 residues. The CDR3 reads CASSLAGAYDEQFF. CDR3 nucleotide sequence: TGTGCCAGCAGCTTAGCTGGAGCCTATGATGAGCAGTTCTTC.

This clonotype turned up a few times. V usage is TRBV7-2 and J usage is TRBJ2-7; 7 bases line up with TRBD2. Germline lookup yields CDR1 SGHTA and CDR2 FQGNSA. Losses at the gene ends were 1 base for V and 5 bases for J; bases not matched to a gene: 2. The CDR3 is made up of 13 amino acids. The CDR3 DNA reads TGTGCCAGCAGCTTAGTTGGGGGGGACGAGCAGTACTTC. Amino acid sequence: CASSLVGGDEQYF.

This clonotype was observed a few times. The V gene is TRBV12-3 or TRBV12-4, the J gene TRBJ1-2; D is uncertain. The CDR3 extends over 12 amino acids. Trimming removed 11 bases from V and 6 bases from J, with 16 bases in between. The DNA of the CDR3 is TGTGCCGGCTCAAAGCCTGGTCATGGCTACACCTTC. This sequence encodes CAGSKPGHGYTF.

V usage is TRBV20-1 and J usage is TRBJ2-7; tentatively, D is TRBD2 (6 bases). Germline CDR1 reads DFQATT; CDR2 reads SNEGSKA (reference sequence). V lost 1 base and J 2 bases, leaving 12 bases between the germline ends. The CDR3 is 14 amino acids. This CDR3 reads CSARALGGPYEQYF. The CDR3 DNA reads TGCAGTGCTAGAGCCCTGGGGGGTCCCTACGAGCAGTACTTC.

The chain joins TRBV7-2 to TRBJ2-7, with TRBD2 as a possible D gene (7 bases). V shed 3 bases and J shed 4 bases, with 22 bases lying between them. CDR3 length equals 17 residues. The germline V gene encodes CDR1 SGHTA and CDR2 FQGNSA. CDR3 sequence (DNA): TGTGCCAGCAGCTTGCTGCGGGCCGGGGGGCTACAGTACGAGCAGTACTTC. Amino acids: CASSLLRAGGLQYEQYF. Drawing the rest from reference TRBV7-2 and TRBJ2-7, the complete variable domain is GAGVSQSPSNKVTEKGKDVELRCDPISGHTALYWYRQSLGQGLEFLIYFQGNSAPDKSGLPSDRFSAERTGGSVSTLTIQRTQQEDSAVYLCASSLLRAGGLQYEQYFGPGTRLTVT.

The chain is built from TRBV12-3 or TRBV12-4 and TRBJ2-7; 8 nucleotides match TRBD2. The V and J ends lost 1 base and 5 bases, in that order; junction bases with no gene match: 25. The CDR3 consists of 21 residues. In DNA form, the CDR3 reads TGTGCCAGCAGTTTAGTCAAGAAAGGGCCGGGACGAGCGGGAGTTGCCAACGAGCAGTACTTC. This sequence encodes CASSLVKKGPGRAGVANEQYF.

This clonotype appeared a few times. The J gene is TRBJ2-5, the V gene TRBV20-1, with 10 bases matching TRBD2. TRBJ2-7 matches the DNA end more closely, so the J call is doubtful. This CDR3 has 13 amino acids. CDR1 is DFQATT and CDR2 is SNEGSKA in the germline V gene (reference sequence). The CDR3 nucleotides are TGCAGTGCCGCTAGCGGGGGTTTTTACGAGCAGTACTTC. As protein: CSAASGGFYEQYF.

This clonotype was detected a few times. The chain joins TRBV6-5 to TRBJ1-4; D is undetermined. Trimming removed 5 bases from V and 5 bases from J, with 15 bases in between. This CDR3 is 15 amino acids long. CDR1 is MNHEY, CDR2 SVGAGI, per germline. The CDR3, as DNA: TGTGCCAGCAGTGACCCCGGAGGGAACAATGAAAAACTGTTTTTT. It yields the protein CASSDPGGNNEKLFF.